This T cell receptor (beta chain) was identified in a study of human T cells and chemical hapten exposure. Regarding the study as a whole: Expanded TCRs showed more large CDR3 clusters than pre-sensitization or healthy control sets.

Per the original data handling: A per-sample median of around 100,000 TCRs was observed, with a range of roughly 23,224 to 700,000. TCRdb itself ran the RACE reads through MiXCR, one entry per CDR3 protein. The V and J calls shown here were made by TCRdb, not taken from the authors' results. The profile shows 150,000 or so distinct CDR3 sequences, about 14% of them singletons. CDR3 length: 18 residues. CDR1 is MDHEN and CDR2 is SYDVKM in the germline V gene. The J segment lost 1 base and the V segment lost 4 bases, leaving 15 bases of the junction unmatched. In regard to this clonotype: The antigen is not known.

Indicated time point: patch test 1, 2 weeks after DPC sensitization. Treatment defined: therapeutic diphenylcyclopropenone sensitization with weekly scalp DPC. This chain uses TRBV28 with TRBJ2-7, with TRBD2 identical over 8 bases. The receptor was derived from a woman aged 30 to 39 with alopecia areata. Some clones in this sample may be carry-over from other donors' samples. The source was whole blood, collected in connection with sensitization to the hapten diphenylcyclopropenone (DPC). CDR3 bases: TGTGCCAGCAGTTCTTCCTGGCGGCTAGCGGGTAGTTCCTACGAGCAGTACTTC. The encoded protein is CASSSSWRLAGSSYEQYF.